This T cell receptor beta chain was sequenced during a study of blood T cell repertoires in COVID-19. For the study at large: Spain, Italy and the United States supplied samples that represented acute and convalescent COVID-19. PBMCs, B-cell-depleted T cells, or T cells provided the cDNA or gDNA that made up the material.

The junction had 13 bases not matched to a gene; V was cut back by 1 base and J by 4 bases. CDR3 size: 18 residues. CDR1 and CDR2 (germline): SGHAT, FQNNGV. As originally analysed: Reference gene primer amplification gave estimated nucleated cell counts. Here immunoSEQ multiplex PCR was the method, and the copy in TCRdb shows in-frame clones only, minus some. The D gene and trimming were derived from the DNA, and the V and J assignments and clone size from that table. The sample has 80,000 or so clones; roughly 85% are singletons. This receptor was identified in a man between 50 and 59 years old with COVID-19, enrolled during active disease. The sample was peripheral blood. The chain joins TRBV11-2 to TRBJ1-2, with 9 bases matching TRBD1. The CDR3 is CASSLVETGGVALYGYTF. The CDR3, as DNA: TGTGCCAGCAGCTTAGTGGAAACAGGGGGCGTAGCACTCTATGGCTACACCTTC.